The T cell receptor beta chain described here comes from a study of cytomegalovirus exposure and HLA in healthy donors. PCR employed 60 Vbeta and 13 Jbeta primers. Original processing notes: Tens of millions of unique TCR beta chains, roughly 11 million of them shared, were counted by a later analysis. Repertoires were generated with immunoSEQ multiplex PCR, while TCRdb's copy carries only in-frame clones and drops some. V and J calls and clone size are as listed in that table; D and trimming were resolved from the DNA. The table gives 30,000 to 45,000 clones; the top ten clones make up 7% to 9.5% of it. Trimming pared 5 bases from V and 2 bases from J, leaving 12 bases between. From germline, CDR1 is SQVTM and CDR2 ANQGSEA. The CDR3 contains 14 residues.

The receptor's source is a man aged 40-49 years in good health and CMV-seropositive. This chain joins TRBV29-1 and TRBJ2-2; D is perhaps TRBD1 (6 bases). Sequenced: PBMCs. The CDR3 protein is CSVRQAVNTGELFF. DNA of the CDR3: TGCAGCGTTCGACAGGCGGTTAACACCGGGGAGCTGTTTTTT.